This T cell receptor beta chain was recovered during a study of neurological immune-mediated disorders. This clonotype was seen repeatedly, ten times or more. A junction boundary mismatches the germline segment, possibly from a read error. Per the germline V gene, CDR1 is MNHNS and CDR2 is SASEGT. CDR3 length equals 16 residues. TCRdb redid the calling of the 5' RACE reads with MiXCR, one entry per CDR3 protein. The data contain some 16,000 distinct CDR3 sequences, approximately 10% of them seen just once; the ten biggest clones take up more than 35%. Sequencing used CD8+ T cells from blood. This clonotype was obtained from a man aged 45-65 years in good health. The chain couples TRBV6-1 to TRBJ2-3; 8 nucleotides agree with TRBD2. The CDR3 reads CASSEASGRGTDTQYF. The DNA for the CDR3 is TGTGCCAGCAGCGAAGCGAGCGGGAGAGGTACAGATACGCAGTATTTT.